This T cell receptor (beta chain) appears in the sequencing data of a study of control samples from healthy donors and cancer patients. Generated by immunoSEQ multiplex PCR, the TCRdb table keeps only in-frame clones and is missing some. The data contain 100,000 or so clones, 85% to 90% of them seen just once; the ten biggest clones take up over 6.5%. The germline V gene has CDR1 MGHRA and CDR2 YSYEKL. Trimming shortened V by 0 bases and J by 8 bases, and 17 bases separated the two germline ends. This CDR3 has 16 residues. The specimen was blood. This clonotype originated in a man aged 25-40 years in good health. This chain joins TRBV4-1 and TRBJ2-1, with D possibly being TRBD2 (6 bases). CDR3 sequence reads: CASSQDRGTPWYEQFF. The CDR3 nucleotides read TGCGCCAGCAGCCAAGATCGGGGGACTCCGTGGTATGAGCAGTTCTTC.